The 31 T cell receptor beta chains reported below all come from one sample, sequenced in a study of shared clonotypes between healthy human individuals. TCRdb's table, derived via immunoSEQ multiplex PCR, lists solely in-frame clones and lacks some. The sample lists 1.5 million to 2.5 million clones; about 95% were seen once. Terminally differentiated effector memory CD45RA+ cells were excluded from the naive CD8 cells, which were CD45RO-negative and positively selected for CCR7. Input material: naive CD8+ T cells sorted from blood. Source of these receptors: a man aged 18 to 29 in good health.

On this clone itself: Other DNA sequences in the same sample also yield this CDR3. The chain has TRBV11-2 and TRBJ2-7; D gene ambiguous. Trimming took 1 base from V and 5 from J, leaving 6 bases between them. The germline CDR1 and CDR2 sequences are SGHAT and FQNNGV. The CDR3 extends over 12 amino acids. CDR3 bases: TGTGCCAGCAGCTTAGGTTGGGACGAGCAGTACTTC. This gives the protein CASSLGWDEQYF.

V and J are TRBV7-6 and TRBJ2-1; 12 nucleotides match TRBD2. Germline-derived CDR1 and CDR2 are SGHVS and FNYEAQ. The CDR3 spans 21 residues. V shed 1 base and J 7 bases; nucleotides not matched to a gene: 20. The DNA of the CDR3 is TGTGCCAGCAGCTTAGTAGCCGCCGGACGGACCCTAGCGGGAGGGCCTAATGAGCAGTTCTTC. Its protein is CASSLVAAGRTLAGGPNEQFF.

The chain links TRBV4-2 to TRBJ2-6; D gene uncertain. In germline, CDR1 is LGHNA, CDR2 YNFKEQ. Trimming cost V 3 bases and J 2 bases, with 14 bases left between them. The CDR3 has 17 residues. CDR3 loop: CASSQWAGDAGANVLTF. The CDR3 DNA reads as TGTGCCAGCAGCCAGTGGGCAGGCGACGCTGGGGCCAACGTCCTGACTTTC.

This rearrangement joins TRBV4-1 to TRBJ1-1; TRBD1 might be the D (6 bases). V was cut by 3 bases and J by 0 bases, with 11 bases left in between. Germline V gene data show CDR1 as MGHRA and CDR2 as YSYEKL. The CDR3 has 15 amino acids. The CDR3 here is CASSHLQGLNTEAFF. The CDR3 DNA reads TGCGCCAGCAGCCACCTACAGGGCCTGAACACTGAAGCTTTCTTT.

As to this clone: This CDR3 is also generated by other DNA sequences in the sample. The chain links TRBV6-5 to TRBJ2-7; 8 bases are a match to TRBD1. The V gene's germline CDR1 is MNHEY and CDR2 SVGAGI. The junction had 3 bases not matched to a gene; V was cut back by 5 bases and J by 0 bases. CDR3 length equals 14 residues. CDR3 protein: CASSVGQGSYEQYF. CDR3 nucleotide sequence: TGTGCCAGCAGTGTCGGACAGGGCTCCTACGAGCAGTACTTC.

The chain recombines TRBV30 with TRBJ2-3; TRBD1 is a possible D gene (6 bases). The CDR3 spans 12 residues. Germline V gene lookup returns CDR1 GTSNPN and CDR2 SVGIG (reference sequence). The V end was cut by 7 bases, the J end by 6 bases, with 14 bases between. The CDR3 loop is CASGVLSDTQYF. CDR3 coding DNA: TGTGCCTCAGGGGTTTTGAGTGATACGCAGTATTTT. Full variable domain (rest looked up from reference TRBV30 and TRBJ2-3): SQTIHQWPATLVQPVGSPLSLECTVEGTSNPNLYWYRQAAGRGLQLLFYSVGIGQISSEVPQNLSASRPQDRQFILSSKKLLLSDSGFYLCASGVLSDTQYFGPGTRLTVL.

The rearrangement uses TRBV6-1 and TRBJ1-1; D remains unclear. Trimming pared 3 bases from V and 3 bases from J, leaving 17 bases between. This CDR3 has 16 amino acids. Per the germline V gene, CDR1 is MNHNS and CDR2 is SASEGT. The CDR3 is CASSDYLGRGDTEAFF. The CDR3 region has the DNA TGTGCCAGCAGTGATTACCTAGGACGCGGGGACACTGAAGCTTTCTTT.

As concerns this clone: This may come from a read error, since a much larger clone is one base off. Additional DNA sequences in this sample encode the identical CDR3. This chain uses TRBV13 with TRBJ2-1; 16 bases line up with TRBD2. This CDR3 region has 15 residues. After removal of 3 bases from V and 7 bases from J, the junction contained 0 bases not matched to a gene. The V gene's germline CDR1 is PRHDT and CDR2 FYEKMQ (reference sequence). CDR3 in DNA: TGTGCCAGCAGCTTGGGACTAGCGGGGGGGAATGAGCAGTTCTTC. Amino acids: CASSLGLAGGNEQFF.

This chain connects TRBV7-8 to TRBJ2-5; 10 bases are shared with TRBD2. The CDR3 runs to 16 residues. CDR1 is SGHVS and CDR2 is FQNEAQ in the germline V gene. V was pared by 1 base and J by 1 base, with 3 bases of the junction left unmatched. This CDR3 reads CASSLVASGSQETQYF. Here the CDR3 DNA reads TGTGCCAGCAGCTTAGTGGCTAGCGGGAGCCAAGAGACCCAGTACTTC.

Worth noting for this clone: Distinct nucleotide sequences in the sample also encode this CDR3. This chain links TRBV7-8 with TRBJ2-7, with D perhaps matching TRBD1 (5 bases). Germline loops: CDR1 SGHVS, CDR2 FQNEAQ. This CDR3 has 14 amino acids. Deletions cut 1 base from V and 2 bases from J, with 9 bases between. As DNA, the CDR3 is TGTGCCAGCAGCTTAGGCCAGGGCGCCTACGAGCAGTACTTC. Translation gives CASSLGQGAYEQYF.

This chain links TRBV5-1 with TRBJ2-6; possible D gene TRBD2, 5 bases. CDR1 and CDR2 from the germline V gene are SGHRS and YFSETQ. V lost 2 bases to trimming and J lost 3 bases, with 21 bases between them. There are 19 residues in the CDR3. CDR3 protein: CASSFSYFTGVGGANVLTF. CDR3 nucleotides: TGCGCCAGCAGCTTCTCTTACTTCACCGGGGTCGGTGGGGCCAACGTCCTGACTTTC.

This sequence joins TRBV19 and TRBJ2-7; maybe TRBD1 (5 bases). V lost 5 bases to trimming and J lost 0 bases, with 20 bases between them. CDR1 LNHDA and CDR2 SQIVND come from the germline V gene (reference sequence). The CDR3 is 17 residues long. The DNA of the CDR3 is TGTGCCAGTAGTCCGTGGGGTTTGGGCAGGGTCTCCTACGAGCAGTACTTC. This sequence encodes CASSPWGLGRVSYEQYF. The entire variable domain, with the rest obtained from reference TRBV19 and TRBJ2-7, is as follows: DGGITQSPKYLFRKEGQNVTLSCEQNLNHDAMYWYRQDPGQGLRLIYYSQIVNDFQKGDIAEGYSVSREKKESFPLTVTSAQKNPTAFYLCASSPWGLGRVSYEQYFGPGTRLTVT.

In regard to this clone: The same CDR3 arises from other DNA sequences in this sample as well. V gene TRBV6-1 combines with J gene TRBJ2-7; D call uncertain. The CDR3 is 11 residues long. The germline CDR1 and CDR2 sequences are MNHNS and SASEGT. V dropped 3 bases and J dropped 4 bases, with 4 bases sitting between them. The CDR3 protein is CASSDRYEQYF. The CDR3 coding sequence is TGTGCCAGCAGTGACAGATACGAGCAGTACTTC.

The V and J genes are TRBV10-2 and TRBJ1-6; D call uncertain. CDR1 is WSHSY and CDR2 is SAAADI in the germline V gene. Trimming took 3 bases from V and 7 from J, leaving 13 bases between them. This CDR3 has 15 amino acids. The CDR3 loop reads CASSETPVGNSPLHF. CDR3 nucleotide sequence: TGCGCCAGCAGTGAAACCCCTGTGGGGAATTCACCCCTCCACTTT.

The CDR3 nucleotides read TGTGCCAGCAGTTCGGAGTTGCATCCCCAGCATTTT. This codes for CASSSELHPQHF. This chain uses TRBV6-6 with TRBJ1-5; D is unresolved. V lost 4 bases, J lost 10 bases, and 11 bases lay in between. Germline lookup yields CDR1 MNHNY and CDR2 SVGAGI (reference sequence). The CDR3 extends over 12 amino acids.

The rearrangement joins TRBV7-9 to TRBJ2-4; D remains unclear. CDR1 and CDR2 from the germline V gene are SEHNR and FQNEAQ (reference sequence). The CDR3 loop spans 19 amino acids. Trimming cost V 0 bases and J 7 bases, with 25 bases left between them. The CDR3 here is CASSLAAITDILFGNIQYF. Here the CDR3 DNA reads TGTGCCAGCAGCTTAGCGGCAATCACAGACATCCTCTTCGGGAACATTCAGTACTTC.

Comments on this clone: This specimen includes other DNA sequences encoding the same CDR3. This rearrangement joins TRBV19 to TRBJ2-7; no reliable D call. This CDR3 comprises 11 residues. The ends were cut back, 5 bases at V and 2 bases at J, with 4 bases in the middle. Germline V gene lookup returns CDR1 LNHDA and CDR2 SQIVND (reference sequence). Here the CDR3 DNA reads TGTGCCAGTAGTGGACCCTACGAGCAGTACTTC. This encodes CASSGPYEQYF.

The V and J genes are TRBV10-2 and TRBJ2-6, with 7 bases identical to TRBD2. CDR3 length: 14 amino acids. Germline V CDR1 and CDR2: WSHSY, SAAADI. The J segment lost 7 bases and the V segment lost 3 bases, leaving 3 bases of the junction unmatched. The CDR3 loop reads CASSDPGGANVLTF. The CDR3 DNA reads TGCGCCAGCAGTGACCCGGGGGGTGCCAACGTCCTGACTTTC.

This sequence joins TRBV5-1 and TRBJ1-6; 8 bases fit TRBD1. This CDR3 is 19 amino acids long. Germline V gives CDR1 SGHRS, CDR2 YFSETQ. V shed 4 bases, J shed 3 bases, and the junction held 15 bases outside the gene matches. CDR3 sequence (DNA): TGCGCCAGCAGCCCTTCCGACAGGGGCCTTACCCTCTATAATTCACCCCTCCACTTT. Translating it yields CASSPSDRGLTLYNSPLHF.

Concerning this clone itself: Distinct nucleotide sequences in the sample also encode this CDR3. This chain joins TRBV6-5 and TRBJ1-1; 9 nucleotides agree with TRBD1. With V trimmed by 3 bases and J by 3 bases, 2 bases remained unmatched. The CDR3 consists of 14 residues. CDR1 is MNHEY and CDR2 is SVGAGI in the germline V gene. The CDR3 DNA reads TGTGCCAGCAGTTATCGGACAGGGGACACTGAAGCTTTCTTT. This sequence encodes CASSYRTGDTEAFF.

This chain joins TRBV10-1 and TRBJ2-1; 11 nucleotides match TRBD2. In germline, CDR1 is WNHNN, CDR2 SYGVQD (reference sequence). This CDR3 has 17 amino acids. V dropped 3 bases and J dropped 1; count of bases not matched to a gene: 5. This chain's CDR3 is CASSDVLAGGSYNEQFF. Written as DNA, the CDR3 is TGCGCCAGCAGTGATGTTCTAGCGGGAGGATCCTACAATGAGCAGTTCTTC.

CDR3 nucleotides: TGTGCCAGCAGCTTAATCGAGCGGGGGGCTATAAGCTCCTACGAGCAGTACTTC. Translating it yields CASSLIERGAISSYEQYF. This rearrangement joins TRBV7-3 to TRBJ2-7; 9 nucleotides match TRBD2. V lost 1 base to trimming and J lost 0 bases; unmatched junction nucleotides: 10. The CDR3 is 18 amino acids. From germline, CDR1 is SGHTA and CDR2 FQGTGA.

The count of this clone is one. The chain uses TRBV13 and TRBJ2-7; D could derive from TRBD1 or TRBD2 (5 bases each). Germline CDR1 is PRHDT and CDR2 is FYEKMQ (reference sequence). The V end lost 7 bases, the J end lost 2 bases, and 21 bases lay between the germline ends. The CDR3 runs to 16 residues. The CDR3 DNA reads TGTGCCAGCACTCCCCCAGCAGATATGGGGGCCTACGAGCAGTACTTC. Translation: CASTPPADMGAYEQYF.

The V call is TRBV11-2, the J call TRBJ1-6, with D tentatively TRBD1 (6 bases). This CDR3 comprises 16 residues. Germline-derived CDR1 and CDR2 are SGHAT and FQNNGV. Deletions cut 4 bases from V and 6 bases from J, with 16 bases between. The CDR3 bases are TGTGCCAGCAGCTGGGAGGGGGGGGTCCTTAATTCACCCCTCCACTTT. Encoded protein: CASSWEGGVLNSPLHF.

The chain couples TRBV4-3 to TRBJ2-7, with TRBD2 matching over 9 bases. This CDR3 has 18 amino acids. CDR1 is LGHNA and CDR2 is YSLEER in the germline V gene. V shed 0 bases, J shed 7 bases, and the junction held 16 bases outside the gene matches. CDR3 DNA: TGCGCCAGCAGCCAAGATCTTAGCGCGGGAGGGCCTATGCGTGAGCAGTACTTC. Residues: CASSQDLSAGGPMREQYF.

The rearrangement links TRBV5-6 to TRBJ1-2, with TRBD1 matching over 9 bases. This CDR3 comprises 16 residues. The ends lost 3 bases at V and 6 bases at J; junction bases unmatched: 12. The germline CDR1 and CDR2 sequences are SGHDT and YYEEEE. CDR3 amino acids: CASSSPKTGGIHGYTF. Written as DNA, the CDR3 is TGTGCCAGCAGCTCACCCAAAACAGGGGGCATCCATGGCTACACCTTC.

V and J are TRBV25-1 and TRBJ2-7; 8 nucleotides line up with TRBD1. The CDR3 loop spans 16 amino acids. In germline, CDR1 is MGHDK, CDR2 SYGVNS. Unmatched junction bases numbered 6, after V lost 2 bases and J lost 0 bases. In DNA form, the CDR3 reads TGTGCCAGCAGTGAACCTAACAGGGGGGTCTCCTACGAGCAGTACTTC. Amino acids: CASSEPNRGVSYEQYF.

The V and J genes are TRBV7-9 and TRBJ2-3; 11 bases are shared with TRBD2. Germline CDR1 is SEHNR and CDR2 is FQNEAQ (reference sequence). Trimming removed 5 bases from V and 5 bases from J; junction bases left unmatched: 12. This CDR3 is 17 amino acids long. The CDR3 here is CASSRPRETSGGDTQYF. The CDR3 region has the DNA TGTGCCAGCAGCCGTCCGAGGGAAACTAGCGGGGGAGATACGCAGTATTTT.

The V call is TRBV6-1, the J call TRBJ2-1, with a tentative D call TRBD1 (5 bases). The CDR3 covers 13 residues. Germline V gives CDR1 MNHNS, CDR2 SASEGT. The germline V and J ends were trimmed by 2 bases and 10 bases, with 12 bases remaining between them. CDR3 residues: CASSERVAGEQFF. The CDR3 nucleotides are TGTGCCAGCAGTGAAAGGGTAGCAGGGGAGCAGTTCTTC.

V gene TRBV5-6 combines with J gene TRBJ1-1, with TRBD1 identical over 7 bases. Germline V gene data show CDR1 as SGHDT and CDR2 as YYEEEE. The CDR3 is 14 residues long. Trimming removed 0 bases from V and 10 bases from J; junction bases left unmatched: 9. The CDR3: CASSLGDSPTGAFF. CDR3 bases: TGTGCCAGCAGCTTGGGGGACAGCCCAACGGGAGCTTTCTTT.

The chain joins TRBV27 to TRBJ2-7; D not resolved. The V gene lost 0 bases and the J gene lost 3 bases, with 12 bases spanning the gap. CDR1 is MNHEY and CDR2 is SMNVEV in the germline V gene (reference sequence). CDR3 size: 15 residues. In DNA, the CDR3 is TGTGCCAGCAGTTTATCGGGCGTCCTAGGCTACGAGCAGTACTTC. Protein: CASSLSGVLGYEQYF.